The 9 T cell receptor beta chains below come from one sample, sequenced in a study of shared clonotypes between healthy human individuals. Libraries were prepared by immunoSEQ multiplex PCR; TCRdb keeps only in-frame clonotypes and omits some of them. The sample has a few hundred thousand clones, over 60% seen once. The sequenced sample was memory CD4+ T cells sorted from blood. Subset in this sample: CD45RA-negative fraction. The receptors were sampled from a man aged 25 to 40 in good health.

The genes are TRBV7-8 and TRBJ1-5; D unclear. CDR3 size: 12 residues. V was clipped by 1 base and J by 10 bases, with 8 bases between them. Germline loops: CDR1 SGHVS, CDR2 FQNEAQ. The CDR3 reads CASSLEYGPQHF. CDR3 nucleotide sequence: TGTGCCAGCAGCTTAGAGTATGGTCCCCAGCATTTT.

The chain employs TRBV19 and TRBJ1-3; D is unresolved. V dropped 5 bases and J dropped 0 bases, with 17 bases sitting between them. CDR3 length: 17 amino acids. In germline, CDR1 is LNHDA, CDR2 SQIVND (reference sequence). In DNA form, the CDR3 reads TGTGCCAGTAGTGTCCTGCCCTCGGCTACCTCTGGAAACACCATATATTTT. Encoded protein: CASSVLPSATSGNTIYF.

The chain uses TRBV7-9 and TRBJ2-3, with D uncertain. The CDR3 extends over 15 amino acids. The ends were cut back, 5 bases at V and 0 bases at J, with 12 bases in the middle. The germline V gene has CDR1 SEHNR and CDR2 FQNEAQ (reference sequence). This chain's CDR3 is CASSPATPSTDTQYF. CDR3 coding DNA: TGTGCCAGCAGCCCAGCTACTCCTAGCACAGATACGCAGTATTTT.

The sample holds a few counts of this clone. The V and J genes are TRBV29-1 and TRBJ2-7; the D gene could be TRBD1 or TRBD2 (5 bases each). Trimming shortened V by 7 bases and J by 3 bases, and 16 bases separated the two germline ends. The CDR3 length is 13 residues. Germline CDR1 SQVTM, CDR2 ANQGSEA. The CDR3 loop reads CSAQGGDHYEQYF. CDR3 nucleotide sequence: TGCAGCGCTCAGGGTGGGGACCACTACGAGCAGTACTTC.

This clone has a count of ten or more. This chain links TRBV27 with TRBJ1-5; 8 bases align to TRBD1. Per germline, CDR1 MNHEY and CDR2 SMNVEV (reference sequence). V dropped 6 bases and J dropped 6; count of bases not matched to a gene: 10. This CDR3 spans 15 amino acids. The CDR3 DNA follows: TGTGCCAGCAGCCTGACAGGGGCGAGAGGTCAGCCCCAGCATTTT. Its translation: CASSLTGARGQPQHF.

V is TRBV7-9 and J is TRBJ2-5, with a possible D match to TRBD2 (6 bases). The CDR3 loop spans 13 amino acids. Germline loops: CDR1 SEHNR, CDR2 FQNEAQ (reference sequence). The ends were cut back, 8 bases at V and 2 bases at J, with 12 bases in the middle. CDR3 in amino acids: CASGVAAQETQYF. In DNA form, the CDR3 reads TGTGCCAGCGGGGTAGCGGCTCAAGAGACCCAGTACTTC.

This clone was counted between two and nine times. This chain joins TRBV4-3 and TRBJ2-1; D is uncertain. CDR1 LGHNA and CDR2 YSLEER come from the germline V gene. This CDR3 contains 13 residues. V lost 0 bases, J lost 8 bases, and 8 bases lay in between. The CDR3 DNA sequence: TGCGCCAGCAGCCAAGATTCCCGGGATGAGCAGTTCTTC. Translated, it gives CASSQDSRDEQFF.

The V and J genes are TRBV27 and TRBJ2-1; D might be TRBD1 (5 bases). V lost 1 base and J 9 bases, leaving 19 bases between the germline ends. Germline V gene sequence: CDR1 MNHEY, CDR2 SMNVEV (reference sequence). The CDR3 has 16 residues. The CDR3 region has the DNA TGTGCCAGCAGTTTATTCGTTGGTTCAGGGTATGTTGAGCAGTTCTTC. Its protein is CASSLFVGSGYVEQFF.

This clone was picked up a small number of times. CDR3: CASSLQGSTDTQYF. CDR3 nucleotides: TGTGCCAGTAGTCTCCAGGGTAGCACAGATACGCAGTATTTT. The gene calls are TRBV19 and TRBJ2-3, with D tentatively TRBD1 (5 bases). Between the trimmed V and J ends, which lost 5 bases and 0 bases, there was a span of 9 bases. CDR1 and CDR2 from the germline V gene are LNHDA and SQIVND (reference sequence). This CDR3 is built from 14 residues.